This T cell receptor (beta chain) comes out of a study of post-analysis software for immune sequencing data. About the study: Included courses were relapsing-remitting and secondary progressive multiple sclerosis; progressive-relapsing multiple sclerosis was also included.

This clonotype was counted a few times. The target antigen is unknown. Study-wide results and limits: Among roughly five TRBV segments more frequent in patients than controls were TRBV5-6, TRBV5-1 and TRBV20-1. With F measure, samples from one preparation batch clustered together strongly. There was significantly lower normalized Chao1 diversity in multiple sclerosis patients than in controls.

CDR1 and CDR2 (germline): MNHEY, SMNVEV (reference sequence). V lost 5 bases and J 11 bases, leaving 18 bases between the germline ends. CDR3 size: 13 residues. The TCR beta cDNA libraries contained unique molecular identifiers. T cells numbering about 0.9 to 10 million yielded cDNA molecules that totaled roughly 500,000. TCRdb re-called the PCR reads with MiXCR, one entry per CDR3 protein. The sample consists of roughly 410,000 distinct CDR3 sequences, roughly 30% of them appearing once. Sequenced: blood. This sequence was found in a girl between 10 and 17 years old with multiple sclerosis. This chain joins TRBV27 and TRBJ1-1, with D possibly TRBD1 on 6 matching bases. The DNA of the CDR3 is TGTGCCAGCAGTCCGGACAGCGCTCCGTGGGCTTTCTTT. Translation gives CASSPDSAPWAFF.